This T cell receptor beta chain stems from a study of blood T cell repertoires in COVID-19. The assay was immunoSEQ multiplex PCR, and TCRdb's table has in-frame clones only and misses some. The data contain around 230,000 clones, 83% of them singletons. Germline lookup yields CDR1 MGHDK and CDR2 SYGVNS. Trimming left V 0 bases short and J 7 bases short, with 12 bases between. The CDR3 extends over 15 amino acids. This TCR was recovered from a woman aged 50 to 65 with acute or convalescent COVID-19. The rearrangement links TRBV25-1 to TRBJ1-4; tentative D call: TRBD1 (5 bases). Sequenced sample: peripheral blood. The CDR3, as DNA: TGTGCCAGCAGTGAATATCGGGGGTTGCGTGAAAAACTGTTTTTT. As protein: CASSEYRGLREKLFF.